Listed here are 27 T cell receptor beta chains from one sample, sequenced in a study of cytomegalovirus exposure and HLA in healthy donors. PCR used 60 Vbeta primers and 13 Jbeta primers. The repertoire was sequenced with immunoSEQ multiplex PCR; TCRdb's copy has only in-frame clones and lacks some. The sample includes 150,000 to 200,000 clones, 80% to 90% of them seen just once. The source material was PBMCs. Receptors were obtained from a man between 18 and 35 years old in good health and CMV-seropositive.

This CDR3 reads CASSDGTGRQETQYF. CDR3 DNA sequence: TGTGCCAGCAGTGATGGGACAGGCCGCCAAGAGACCCAGTACTTC. The rearrangement links TRBV2 to TRBJ2-5, with TRBD1 identical over 8 bases. Trimming removed 3 bases from V and 1 base from J; junction bases left unmatched: 4. The CDR3 has 15 residues. Germline-derived CDR1 and CDR2 are SNHLY and FYNNEI. Full variable domain (rest looked up from reference TRBV2 and TRBJ2-5): EPEVTQTPSHQVTQMGQEVILRCVPISNHLYFYWYRQILGQKVEFLVSFYNNEISEKSEIFDDQFSVERPDGSNFTLKIRSTKLEDSAMYFCASSDGTGRQETQYFGPGTRLLVL.

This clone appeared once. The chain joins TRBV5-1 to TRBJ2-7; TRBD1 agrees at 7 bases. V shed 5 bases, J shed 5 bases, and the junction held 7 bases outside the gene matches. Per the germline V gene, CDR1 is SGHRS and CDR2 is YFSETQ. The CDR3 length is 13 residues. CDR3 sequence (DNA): TGCGCCAGCAGTCGGACAGGAGGAGACGAGCAGTACTTC. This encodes CASSRTGGDEQYF. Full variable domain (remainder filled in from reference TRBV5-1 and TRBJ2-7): KAGVTQTPRYLIKTRGQQVTLSCSPISGHRSVSWYQQTPGQGLQFLFEYFSETQRNKGNFPGRFSGRQFSNSRSEMNVSTLELGDSALYLCASSRTGGDEQYFGPGTRLTVT.

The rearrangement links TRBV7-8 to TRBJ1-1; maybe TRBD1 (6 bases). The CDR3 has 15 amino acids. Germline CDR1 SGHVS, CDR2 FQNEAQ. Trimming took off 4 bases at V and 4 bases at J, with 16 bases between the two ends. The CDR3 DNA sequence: TGTGCCAGCAGCTACCAAACAGGGCCCGGCACTGAAGCTTTCTTT. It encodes CASSYQTGPGTEAFF.

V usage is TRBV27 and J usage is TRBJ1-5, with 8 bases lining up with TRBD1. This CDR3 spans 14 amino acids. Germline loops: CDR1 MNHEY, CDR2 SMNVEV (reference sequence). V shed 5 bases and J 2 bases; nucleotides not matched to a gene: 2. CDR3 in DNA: TGTGCCAGCAGTGGACAGGGCCGCAATCAGCCCCAGCATTTT. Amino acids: CASSGQGRNQPQHF.

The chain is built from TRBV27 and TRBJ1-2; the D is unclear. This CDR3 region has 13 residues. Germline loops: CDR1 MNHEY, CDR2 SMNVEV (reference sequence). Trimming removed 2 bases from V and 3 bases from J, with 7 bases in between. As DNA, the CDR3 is TGTGCCAGCAGTTTAGCAGAAGACTATGGCTACACCTTC. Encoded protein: CASSLAEDYGYTF.

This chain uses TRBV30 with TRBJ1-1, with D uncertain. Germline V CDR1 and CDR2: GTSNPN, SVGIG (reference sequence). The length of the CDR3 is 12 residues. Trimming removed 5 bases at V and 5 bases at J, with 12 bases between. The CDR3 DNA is TGTGCCTGGGCCCAGGTGGATACTGAAGCTTTCTTT. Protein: CAWAQVDTEAFF.

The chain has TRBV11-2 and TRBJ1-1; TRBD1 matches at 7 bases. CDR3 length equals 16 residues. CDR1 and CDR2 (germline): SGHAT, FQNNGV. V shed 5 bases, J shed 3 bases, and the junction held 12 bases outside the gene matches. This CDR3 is CASSPKALQGDTEAFF. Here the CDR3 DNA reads TGTGCCAGCAGCCCCAAAGCCCTTCAGGGGGACACTGAAGCTTTCTTT. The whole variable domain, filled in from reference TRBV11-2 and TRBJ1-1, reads EAGVAQSPRYKIIEKRQSVAFWCNPISGHATLYWYQQILGQGPKLLIQFQNNGVVDDSQLPKDRFSAERLKGVDSTLKIQPAKLEDSAVYLCASSPKALQGDTEAFFGQGTRLTVV.

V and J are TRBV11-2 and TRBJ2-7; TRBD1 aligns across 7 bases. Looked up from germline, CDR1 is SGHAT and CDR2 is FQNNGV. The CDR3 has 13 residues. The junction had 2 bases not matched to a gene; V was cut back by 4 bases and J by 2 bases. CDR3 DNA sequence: TGTGCCAGCAGCTCGACAGGGCCCTACGAGCAGTACTTC. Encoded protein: CASSSTGPYEQYF.

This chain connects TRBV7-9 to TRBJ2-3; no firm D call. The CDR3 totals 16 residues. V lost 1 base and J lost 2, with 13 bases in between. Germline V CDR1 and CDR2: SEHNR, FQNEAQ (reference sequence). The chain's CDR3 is CASSLVSVRSTDTQYF. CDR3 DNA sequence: TGTGCCAGCAGCTTAGTATCGGTCCGCTCCACAGATACGCAGTATTTT.

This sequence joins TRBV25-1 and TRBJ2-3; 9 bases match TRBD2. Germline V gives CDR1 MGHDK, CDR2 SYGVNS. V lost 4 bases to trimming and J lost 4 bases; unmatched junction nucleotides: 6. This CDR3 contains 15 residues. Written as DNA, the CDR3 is TGTGCCAGCAGTGGAATAGCGGGGGTCGCAGATACGCAGTATTTT. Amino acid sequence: CASSGIAGVADTQYF.

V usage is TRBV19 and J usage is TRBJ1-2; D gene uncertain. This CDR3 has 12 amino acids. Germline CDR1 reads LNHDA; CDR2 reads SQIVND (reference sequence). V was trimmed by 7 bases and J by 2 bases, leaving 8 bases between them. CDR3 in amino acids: CASKSGNYGYTF. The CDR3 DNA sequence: TGTGCCAGTAAGTCGGGAAACTATGGCTACACCTTC. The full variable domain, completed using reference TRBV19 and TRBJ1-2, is DGGITQSPKYLFRKEGQNVTLSCEQNLNHDAMYWYRQDPGQGLRLIYYSQIVNDFQKGDIAEGYSVSREKKESFPLTVTSAQKNPTAFYLCASKSGNYGYTFGSGTRLTVV.

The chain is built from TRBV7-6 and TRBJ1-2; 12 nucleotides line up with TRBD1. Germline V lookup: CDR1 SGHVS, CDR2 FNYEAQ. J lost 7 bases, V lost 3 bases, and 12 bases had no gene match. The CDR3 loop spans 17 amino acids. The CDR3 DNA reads TGTGCCAGCAGCTTGGCCCCGGGACAGGGGGCGATAAGTGGCTACACCTTC. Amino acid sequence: CASSLAPGQGAISGYTF.

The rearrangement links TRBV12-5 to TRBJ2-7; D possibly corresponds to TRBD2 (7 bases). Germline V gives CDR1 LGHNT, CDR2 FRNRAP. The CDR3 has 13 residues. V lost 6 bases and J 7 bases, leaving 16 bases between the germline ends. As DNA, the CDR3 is TGTGCTAGTGGGCAGGCCGGGGGGCTGGAGCAGTACTTC. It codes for CASGQAGGLEQYF.

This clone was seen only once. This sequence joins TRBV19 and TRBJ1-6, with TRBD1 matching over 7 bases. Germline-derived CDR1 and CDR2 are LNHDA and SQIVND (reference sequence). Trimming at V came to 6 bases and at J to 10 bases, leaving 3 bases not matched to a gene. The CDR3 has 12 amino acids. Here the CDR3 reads CASRQGGSPLHF. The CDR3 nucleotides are TGTGCCAGTAGGCAGGGGGGATCACCCCTCCACTTT.

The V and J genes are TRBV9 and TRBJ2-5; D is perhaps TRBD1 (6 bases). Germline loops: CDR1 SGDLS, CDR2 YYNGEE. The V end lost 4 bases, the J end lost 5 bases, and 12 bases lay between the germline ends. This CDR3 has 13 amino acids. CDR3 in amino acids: CASSPGEWETQYF. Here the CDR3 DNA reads TGTGCCAGCAGCCCAGGGGAGTGGGAGACCCAGTACTTC.

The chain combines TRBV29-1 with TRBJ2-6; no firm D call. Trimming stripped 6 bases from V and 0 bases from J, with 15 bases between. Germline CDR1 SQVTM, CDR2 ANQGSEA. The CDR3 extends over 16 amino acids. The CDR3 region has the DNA TGCAGCGTCGTCCTTGACACAGCCTCTGGGGCCAACGTCCTGACTTTC. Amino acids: CSVVLDTASGANVLTF.

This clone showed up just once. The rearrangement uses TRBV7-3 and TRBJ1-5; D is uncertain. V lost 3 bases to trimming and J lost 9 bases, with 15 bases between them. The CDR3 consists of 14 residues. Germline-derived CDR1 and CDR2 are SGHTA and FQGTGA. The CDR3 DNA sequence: TGTGCCAGCAGCTTGGTTGCAGGCGCGGGGCCCCAGCATTTT. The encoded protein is CASSLVAGAGPQHF.

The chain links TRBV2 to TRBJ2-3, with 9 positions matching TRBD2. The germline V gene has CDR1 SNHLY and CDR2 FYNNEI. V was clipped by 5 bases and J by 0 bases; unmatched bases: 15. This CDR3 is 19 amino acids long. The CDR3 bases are TGTGCCAGCAGTACTATTAGCGGGGGAGCACCTACTAGCACAGATACGCAGTATTTT. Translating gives CASSTISGGAPTSTDTQYF.

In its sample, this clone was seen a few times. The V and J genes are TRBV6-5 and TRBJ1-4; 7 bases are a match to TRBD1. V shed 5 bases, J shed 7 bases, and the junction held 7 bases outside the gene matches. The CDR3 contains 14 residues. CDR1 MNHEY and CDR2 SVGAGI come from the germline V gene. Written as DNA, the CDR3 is TGTGCCAGCAGTGAACAGGGGATCGGTGAAAAACTGTTTTTT. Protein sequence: CASSEQGIGEKLFF.

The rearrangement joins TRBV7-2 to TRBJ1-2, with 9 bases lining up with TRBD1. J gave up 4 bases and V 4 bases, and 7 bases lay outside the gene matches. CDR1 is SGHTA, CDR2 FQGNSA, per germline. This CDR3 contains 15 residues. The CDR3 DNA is TGTGCCAGCAGCTCGGGACAGGGAGTGGCCTATGGCTACACCTTC. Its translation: CASSSGQGVAYGYTF.

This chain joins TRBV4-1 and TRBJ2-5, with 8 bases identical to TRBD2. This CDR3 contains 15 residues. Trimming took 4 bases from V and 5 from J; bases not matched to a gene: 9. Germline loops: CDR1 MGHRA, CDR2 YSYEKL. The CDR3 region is CASSRGLADVETQYF. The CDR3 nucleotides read TGCGCCAGCAGCCGCGGACTAGCTGACGTGGAGACCCAGTACTTC.

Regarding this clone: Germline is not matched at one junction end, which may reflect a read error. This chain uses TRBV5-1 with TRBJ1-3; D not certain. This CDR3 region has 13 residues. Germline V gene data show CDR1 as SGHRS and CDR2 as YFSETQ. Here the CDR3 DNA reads TGCGCCAGCAGCTTGGAGGGAGGAAGCACCATATATTTT. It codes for CASSLEGGSTIYF.

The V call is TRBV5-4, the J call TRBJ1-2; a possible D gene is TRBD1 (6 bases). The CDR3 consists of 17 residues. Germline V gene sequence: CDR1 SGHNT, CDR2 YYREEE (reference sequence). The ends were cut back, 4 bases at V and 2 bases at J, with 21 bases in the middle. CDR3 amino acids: CASSNRQVAFWNYGYTF. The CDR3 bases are TGTGCCAGCAGCAACCGACAGGTCGCCTTTTGGAACTATGGCTACACCTTC.

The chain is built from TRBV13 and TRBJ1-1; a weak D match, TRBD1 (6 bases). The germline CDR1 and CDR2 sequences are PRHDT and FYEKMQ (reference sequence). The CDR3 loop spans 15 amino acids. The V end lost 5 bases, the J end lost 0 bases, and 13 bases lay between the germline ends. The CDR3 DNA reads TGTGCCAGCAGCCGATTGACAGGAGTGAACACTGAAGCTTTCTTT. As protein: CASSRLTGVNTEAFF. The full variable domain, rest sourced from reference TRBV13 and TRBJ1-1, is AAGVIQSPRHLIKEKRETATLKCYPIPRHDTVYWYQQGPGQDPQFLISFYEKMQSDKGSIPDRFSAQQFSDYHSELNMSSLELGDSALYFCASSRLTGVNTEAFFGQGTRLTVV.

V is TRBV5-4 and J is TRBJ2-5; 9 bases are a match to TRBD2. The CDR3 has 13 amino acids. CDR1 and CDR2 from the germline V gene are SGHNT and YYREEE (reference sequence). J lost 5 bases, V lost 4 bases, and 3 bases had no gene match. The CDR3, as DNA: TGTGCCAGCAGCAGACTAGCGGAGGAGACCCAGTACTTC. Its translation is CASSRLAEETQYF.

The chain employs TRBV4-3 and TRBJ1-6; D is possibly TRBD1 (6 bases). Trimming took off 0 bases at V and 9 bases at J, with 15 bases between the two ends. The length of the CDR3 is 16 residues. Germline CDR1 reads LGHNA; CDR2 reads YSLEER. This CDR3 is CASSQDWAGVGSPLHF. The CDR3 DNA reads TGCGCCAGCAGCCAAGATTGGGCAGGGGTGGGTTCACCCCTCCACTTT.

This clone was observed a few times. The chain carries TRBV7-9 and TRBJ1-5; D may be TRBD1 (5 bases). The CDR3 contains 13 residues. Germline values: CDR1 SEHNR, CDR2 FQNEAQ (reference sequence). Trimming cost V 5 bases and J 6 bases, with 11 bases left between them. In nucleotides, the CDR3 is TGTGCCAGCAGCCGAGGGGAGGCTCAGCCCCAGCATTTT. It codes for CASSRGEAQPQHF.